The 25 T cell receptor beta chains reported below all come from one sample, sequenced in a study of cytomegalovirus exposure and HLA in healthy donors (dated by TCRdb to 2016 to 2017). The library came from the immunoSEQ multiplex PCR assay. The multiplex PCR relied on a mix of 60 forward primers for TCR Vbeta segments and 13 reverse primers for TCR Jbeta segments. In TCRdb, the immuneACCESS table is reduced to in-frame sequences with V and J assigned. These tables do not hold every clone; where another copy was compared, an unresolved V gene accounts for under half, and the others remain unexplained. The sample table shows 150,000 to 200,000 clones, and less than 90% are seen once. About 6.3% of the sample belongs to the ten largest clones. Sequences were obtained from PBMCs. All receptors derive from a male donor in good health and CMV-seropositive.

In DNA form, the CDR3 reads TGTGCCAGCAGCGCACTCTTATCAGCGGGAGGTTACAATGAGCAGTTCTTC. It is translated as CASSALLSAGGYNEQFF. The chain has TRBV7-9 and TRBJ2-1, with 9 positions matching TRBD2. Looked up from germline, CDR1 is SEHNR and CDR2 is FQNEAQ (reference sequence). This CDR3 has 17 residues. The junction had 12 bases not matched to a gene; V was cut back by 5 bases and J by 4 bases. The complete variable domain, with remaining parts taken from reference TRBV7-9 and TRBJ2-1, reads DTGVSQNPRHKITKRGQNVTFRCDPISEHNRLYWYRQTLGQGPEFLTYFQNEAQLEKSRLLSDRFSAERPKGSFSTLEIQRTEQGDSAMYLCASSALLSAGGYNEQFFGPGTRLTVL.

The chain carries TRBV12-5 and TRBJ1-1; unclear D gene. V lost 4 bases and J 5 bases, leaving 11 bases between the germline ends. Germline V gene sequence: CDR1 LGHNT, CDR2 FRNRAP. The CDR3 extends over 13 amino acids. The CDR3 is CASGSTARTEAFF. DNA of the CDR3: TGTGCTAGTGGTTCAACGGCTAGGACTGAAGCTTTCTTT.

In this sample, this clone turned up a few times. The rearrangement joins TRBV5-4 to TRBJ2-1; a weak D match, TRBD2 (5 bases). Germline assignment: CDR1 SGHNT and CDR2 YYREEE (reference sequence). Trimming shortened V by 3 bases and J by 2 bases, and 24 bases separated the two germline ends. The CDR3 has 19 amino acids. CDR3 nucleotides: TGTGCCAGCAGCTCTCGCAGACTACAGACGGGCGTGGCCTACAATGAGCAGTTCTTC. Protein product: CASSSRRLQTGVAYNEQFF.

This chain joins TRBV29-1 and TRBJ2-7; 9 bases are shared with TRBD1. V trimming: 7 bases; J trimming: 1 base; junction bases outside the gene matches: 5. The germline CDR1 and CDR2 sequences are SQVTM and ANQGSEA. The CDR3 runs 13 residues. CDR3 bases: TGCAGCGCCACTGGACAGGGGTCCTACGAGCAGTACTTC. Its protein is CSATGQGSYEQYF.

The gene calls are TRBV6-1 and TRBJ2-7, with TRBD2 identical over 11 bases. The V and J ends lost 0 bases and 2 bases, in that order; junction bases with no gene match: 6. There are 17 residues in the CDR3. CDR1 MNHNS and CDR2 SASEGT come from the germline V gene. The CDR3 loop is CASSEASLAGVTYEQYF. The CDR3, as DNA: TGTGCCAGCAGTGAAGCCTCACTAGCGGGAGTTACCTACGAGCAGTACTTC.

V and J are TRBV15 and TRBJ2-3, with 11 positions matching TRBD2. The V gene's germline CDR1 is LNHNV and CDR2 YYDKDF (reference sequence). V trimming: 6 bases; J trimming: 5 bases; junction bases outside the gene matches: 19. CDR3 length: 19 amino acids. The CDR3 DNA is TGTGCCACCAGAGGGACTAGCGGACCGACCGTGTCTCCGGGAGATACGCAGTATTTT. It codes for CATRGTSGPTVSPGDTQYF.

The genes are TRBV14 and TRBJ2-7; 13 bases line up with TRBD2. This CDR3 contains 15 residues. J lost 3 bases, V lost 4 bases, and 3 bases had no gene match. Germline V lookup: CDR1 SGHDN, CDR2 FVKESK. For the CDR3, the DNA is TGTGCCAGCAGCCGGGGGACTAGCGGGATCTACGAGCAGTACTTC. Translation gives CASSRGTSGIYEQYF.

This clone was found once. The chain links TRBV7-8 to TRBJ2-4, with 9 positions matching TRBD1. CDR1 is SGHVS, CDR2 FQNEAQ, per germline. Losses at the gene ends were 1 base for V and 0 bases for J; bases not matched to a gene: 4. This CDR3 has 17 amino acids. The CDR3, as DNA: TGTGCCAGCAGCTTAGGAGGGACAGGGCTAGCCAAAAACATTCAGTACTTC. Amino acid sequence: CASSLGGTGLAKNIQYF.

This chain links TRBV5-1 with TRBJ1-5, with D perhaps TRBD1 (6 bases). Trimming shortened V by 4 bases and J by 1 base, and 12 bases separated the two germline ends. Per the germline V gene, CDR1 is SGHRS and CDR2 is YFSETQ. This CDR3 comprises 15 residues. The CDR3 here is CASSPGRGSNQPQHF. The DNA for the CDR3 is TGCGCCAGCAGCCCGGGCAGGGGCAGCAATCAGCCCCAGCATTTT.

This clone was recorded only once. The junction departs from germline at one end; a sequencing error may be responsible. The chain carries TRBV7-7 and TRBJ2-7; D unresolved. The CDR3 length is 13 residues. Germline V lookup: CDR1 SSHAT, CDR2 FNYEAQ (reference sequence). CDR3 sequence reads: CASSLAASYEQYF. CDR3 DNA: TGTGCTAGCAGCTTAGCAGCCTCCTACGAGCAGTACTTC. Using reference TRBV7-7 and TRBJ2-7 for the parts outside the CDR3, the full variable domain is GAGVSQSPRYKVTKRGQDVTLRCDPISSHATLYWYQQALGQGPEFLTYFNYEAQPDKSGLPSDRFSAERPEGSISTLTIQRTEQRDSAMYRCASSLAASYEQYFGPGTRLTVT.

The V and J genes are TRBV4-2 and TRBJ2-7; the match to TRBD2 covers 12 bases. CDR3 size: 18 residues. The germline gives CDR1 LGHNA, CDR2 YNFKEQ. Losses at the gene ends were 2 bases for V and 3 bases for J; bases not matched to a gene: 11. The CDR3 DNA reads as TGTGCCAGCAGCCAAAGGCCCCGACTAGCGGGAGAGGTCTACGAGCAGTACTTC. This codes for CASSQRPRLAGEVYEQYF.

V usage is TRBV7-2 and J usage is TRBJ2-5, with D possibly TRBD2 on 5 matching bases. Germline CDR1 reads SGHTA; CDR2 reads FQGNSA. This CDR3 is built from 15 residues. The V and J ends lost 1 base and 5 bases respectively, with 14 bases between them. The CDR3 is CASSLVPSSWETQYF. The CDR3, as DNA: TGTGCCAGCAGCTTAGTTCCGTCTAGCTGGGAGACCCAGTACTTC. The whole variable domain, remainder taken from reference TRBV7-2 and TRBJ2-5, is GAGVSQSPSNKVTEKGKDVELRCDPISGHTALYWYRQSLGQGLEFLIYFQGNSAPDKSGLPSDRFSAERTGGSVSTLTIQRTQQEDSAVYLCASSLVPSSWETQYFGPGTRLLVL.

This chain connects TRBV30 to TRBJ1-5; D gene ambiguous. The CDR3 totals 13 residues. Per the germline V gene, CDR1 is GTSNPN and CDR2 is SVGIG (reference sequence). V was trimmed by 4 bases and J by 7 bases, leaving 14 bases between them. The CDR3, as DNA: TGTGCCTGGATCCCAGGACCGGGACAGCCCCAGCATTTT. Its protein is CAWIPGPGQPQHF. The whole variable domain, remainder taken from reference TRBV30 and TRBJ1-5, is SQTIHQWPATLVQPVGSPLSLECTVEGTSNPNLYWYRQAAGRGLQLLFYSVGIGQISSEVPQNLSASRPQDRQFILSSKKLLLSDSGFYLCAWIPGPGQPQHFGDGTRLSIL.

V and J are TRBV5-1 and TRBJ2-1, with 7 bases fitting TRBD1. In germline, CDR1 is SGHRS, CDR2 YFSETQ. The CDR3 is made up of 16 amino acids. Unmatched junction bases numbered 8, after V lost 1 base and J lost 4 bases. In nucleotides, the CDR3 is TGCGCCAGCAGCTTGTTCCCGACAGGGTCATACAATGAGCAGTTCTTC. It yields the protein CASSLFPTGSYNEQFF. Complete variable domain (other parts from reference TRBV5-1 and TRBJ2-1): KAGVTQTPRYLIKTRGQQVTLSCSPISGHRSVSWYQQTPGQGLQFLFEYFSETQRNKGNFPGRFSGRQFSNSRSEMNVSTLELGDSALYLCASSLFPTGSYNEQFFGPGTRLTVL.

The CDR3 spells CASTGSPNYGYTF. The CDR3 DNA reads TGTGCCAGCACGGGGAGCCCTAACTATGGCTACACCTTC. This chain connects TRBV28 to TRBJ1-2; no clear D. Germline values: CDR1 MDHEN, CDR2 SYDVKM. V lost 7 bases and J 0 bases, leaving 9 bases between the germline ends. The CDR3 length is 13 residues.

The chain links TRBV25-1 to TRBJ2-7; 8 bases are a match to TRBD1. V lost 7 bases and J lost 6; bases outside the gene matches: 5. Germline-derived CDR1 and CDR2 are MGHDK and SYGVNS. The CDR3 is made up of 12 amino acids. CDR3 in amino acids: CASTGQGLEQYF. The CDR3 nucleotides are TGTGCCAGCACAGGACAGGGTCTCGAGCAGTACTTC.

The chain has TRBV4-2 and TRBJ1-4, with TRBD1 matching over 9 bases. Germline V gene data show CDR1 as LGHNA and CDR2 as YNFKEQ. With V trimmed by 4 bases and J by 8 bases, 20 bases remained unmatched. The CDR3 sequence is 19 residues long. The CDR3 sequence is CASSRLLRDRVFGQEKLFF. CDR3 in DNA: TGTGCCAGCAGCCGCCTGCTCCGGGACAGGGTCTTCGGTCAAGAAAAACTGTTTTTT.

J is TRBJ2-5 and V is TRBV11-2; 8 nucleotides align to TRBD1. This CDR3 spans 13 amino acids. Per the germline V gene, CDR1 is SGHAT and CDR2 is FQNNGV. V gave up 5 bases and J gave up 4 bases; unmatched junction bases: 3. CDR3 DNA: TGTGCCAGCAGCGAACAGGGGGGAGAGACCCAGTACTTC. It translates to CASSEQGGETQYF.

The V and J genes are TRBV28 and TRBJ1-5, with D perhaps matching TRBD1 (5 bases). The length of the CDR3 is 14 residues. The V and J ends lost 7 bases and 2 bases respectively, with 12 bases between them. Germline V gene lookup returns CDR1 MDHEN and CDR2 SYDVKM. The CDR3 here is CASTGDLGNQPQHF. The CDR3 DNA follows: TGTGCCAGCACGGGGGATTTGGGCAATCAGCCCCAGCATTTT. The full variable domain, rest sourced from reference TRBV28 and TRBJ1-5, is DVKVTQSSRYLVKRTGEKVFLECVQDMDHENMFWYRQDPGLGLRLIYFSYDVKMKEKGDIPEGYSVSREKKERFSLILESASTNQTSMYLCASTGDLGNQPQHFGDGTRLSIL.

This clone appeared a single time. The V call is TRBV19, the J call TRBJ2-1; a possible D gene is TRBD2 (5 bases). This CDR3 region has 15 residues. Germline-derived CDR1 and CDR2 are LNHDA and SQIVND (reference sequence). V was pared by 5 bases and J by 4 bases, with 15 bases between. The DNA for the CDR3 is TGTGCCAGTAGTTCCGCGGGTAGCCTGTACAATGAGCAGTTCTTC. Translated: CASSSAGSLYNEQFF.

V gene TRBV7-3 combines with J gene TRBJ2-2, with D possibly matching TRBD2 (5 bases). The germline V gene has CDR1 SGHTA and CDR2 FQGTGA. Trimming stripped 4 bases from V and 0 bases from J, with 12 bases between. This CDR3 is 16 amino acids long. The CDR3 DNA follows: TGTGCCAGCAGCTATTGGGGAGAGTCGAACACCGGGGAGCTGTTTTTT. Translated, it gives CASSYWGESNTGELFF.

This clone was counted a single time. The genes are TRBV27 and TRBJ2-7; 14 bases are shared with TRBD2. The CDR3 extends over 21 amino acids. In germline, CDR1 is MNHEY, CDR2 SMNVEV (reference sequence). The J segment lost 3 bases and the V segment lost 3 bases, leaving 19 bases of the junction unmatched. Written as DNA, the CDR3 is TGTGCCAGCAGTTTTTCTAAGGGAATATCGACTAGCGGGAGGGCCCTCTACGAGCAGTACTTC. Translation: CASSFSKGISTSGRALYEQYF.

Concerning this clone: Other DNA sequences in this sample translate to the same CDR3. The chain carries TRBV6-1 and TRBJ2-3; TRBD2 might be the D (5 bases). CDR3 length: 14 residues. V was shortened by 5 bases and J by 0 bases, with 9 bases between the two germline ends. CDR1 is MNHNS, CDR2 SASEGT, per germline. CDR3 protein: CASSRTSSTDTQYF. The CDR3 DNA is TGTGCCAGCAGTCGTACTAGTAGCACAGATACGCAGTATTTT.

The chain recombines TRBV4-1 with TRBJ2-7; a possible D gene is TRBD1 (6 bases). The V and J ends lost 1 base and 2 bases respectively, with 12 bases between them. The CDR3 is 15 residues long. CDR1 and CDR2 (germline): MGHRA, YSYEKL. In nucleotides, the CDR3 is TGCGCCAGCAGCCAAGCTACAGGGTTCACCTACGAGCAGTACTTC. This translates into CASSQATGFTYEQYF.

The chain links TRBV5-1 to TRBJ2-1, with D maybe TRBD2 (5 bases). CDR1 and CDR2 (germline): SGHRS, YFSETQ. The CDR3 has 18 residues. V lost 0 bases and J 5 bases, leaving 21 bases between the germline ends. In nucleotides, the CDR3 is TGCGCCAGCAGCTTGGTCTTTCCCGGCACTAGTTATAACAATGAGCAGTTCTTC. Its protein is CASSLVFPGTSYNNEQFF.